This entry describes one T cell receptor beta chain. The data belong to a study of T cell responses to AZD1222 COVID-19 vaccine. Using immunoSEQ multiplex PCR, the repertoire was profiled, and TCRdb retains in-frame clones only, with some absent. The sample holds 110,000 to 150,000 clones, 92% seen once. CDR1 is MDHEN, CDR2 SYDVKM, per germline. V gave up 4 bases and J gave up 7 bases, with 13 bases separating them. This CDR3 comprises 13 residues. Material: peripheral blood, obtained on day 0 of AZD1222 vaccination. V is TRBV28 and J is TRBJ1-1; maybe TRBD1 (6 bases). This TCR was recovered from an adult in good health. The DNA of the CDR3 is TGTGCCAGCAGTTCTCTGGACAGACTTGAAGCTTTCTTT. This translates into CASSSLDRLEAFF.